This TCR beta chain was captured in a study of long-term antiretroviral therapy in people with HIV. Whole-study results and caveats: ART adherence, viral resistance and therapy changes were not recorded. Diversity measured after ART increased yet remained under transplant donor controls.

In its sample, this clone was seen a few times. Its target is not known. CDR1 and CDR2 (germline): KGHSH, LQKENI. The V end was cut by 1 base, the J end by 6 bases, with 10 bases between. The CDR3 totals 13 residues. Run at survey level, the immunoSEQ assay was version v3.0. Clones were read by immunoSEQ multiplex PCR, and TCRdb kept only the in-frame ones, dropping some. The profile shows approximately 20,000 clones, about 80% of them singletons. The chain uses TRBV18 and TRBJ2-7; D gene ambiguous. The receptor's source is a man aged 45-65 years with HIV. Sequences were derived from unsorted PBMCs, sampled 2.2 years after starting antiretroviral therapy. DNA of the CDR3: TGTGCCAGCTCACCACTGGCCGAGCGCGAGCAGTACTTC. Translating it yields CASSPLAEREQYF.